What follows is one T cell receptor (beta chain) and its context. Its antigen is currently unknown. The CDR3 covers 15 residues. From germline, CDR1 is SGDLS and CDR2 YYNGEE. Between the trimmed V and J ends, which lost 3 bases and 1 base, there was a span of 13 bases. This entry belongs to a study of blood T cells in healthy people across ages. PCR was performed a second time for about 7 to 11 cycles using a sample-barcoded 5' primer and a J-beta primer mix. TCRdb recomputed calls from the 5' RACE reads with MiXCR, one row per CDR3 protein. The sample includes 550,000 to 800,000 distinct CDR3 sequences, approximately 31% of them seen just once. General observations from the study: The study lacked donor CMV status, which possibly confounded expanded clonotype changes. Age brought a roughly linear fall in TCR beta diversity measured per million T cells.

The source of this sequence is a woman aged 80 or older in good health. The V gene is TRBV9, the J gene TRBJ1-1, with D perhaps TRBD1 (6 bases). The specimen was blood. The CDR3 is CASSAHRARNTEAFF. DNA of the CDR3: TGTGCCAGCAGCGCTCACAGGGCGCGGAACACTGAAGCTTTCTTT.